What follows are 6 T cell receptor beta chains derived from one specimen sequenced in a study of shared clonotypes between healthy human individuals. Terminally differentiated effector memory CD45RA+ cells were excluded by CCR7 positive selection of CD45RO-negative cells. Produced via immunoSEQ multiplex PCR; TCRdb's table is partial and in-frame only. The sample lists under 1 million clones, around 93% occurring once. Material for sequencing was naive CD8+ T cells sorted from blood. The receptors were sampled from a man aged 25-45 years in good health.

In its sample, this clone was seen once. The chain uses TRBV6-4 and TRBJ2-1; TRBD1 or TRBD2 may be the D gene (6 bases each). Trimming removed 6 bases at V and 7 bases at J, with 19 bases between. Germline V lookup: CDR1 MRHNA, CDR2 SNTAGT. This CDR3 comprises 15 residues. DNA of the CDR3: TGTGCCAGCAGCCCTAACGGGGGCGCCGGGAATGAGCAGTTCTTC. Protein product: CASSPNGGAGNEQFF.

V and J are TRBV6-1 and TRBJ2-1; D is undetermined. This CDR3 spans 15 amino acids. From germline, CDR1 is MNHNS and CDR2 SASEGT. Trimming stripped 5 bases from V and 5 bases from J, with 16 bases between. The CDR3 spells CASSSPGYRDNEQFF. The CDR3 coding sequence is TGTGCCAGCAGTTCACCGGGCTATAGAGACAATGAGCAGTTCTTC.

Note on this clone: Other DNA sequences in this specimen translate into the identical CDR3. The genes are TRBV27 and TRBJ2-7, with a weak D call TRBD2 (5 bases). Trimming removed 2 bases at V and 4 bases at J, with 9 bases between. Germline assignment: CDR1 MNHEY and CDR2 SMNVEV (reference sequence). CDR3 length equals 13 residues. The CDR3 nucleotides are TGTGCCAGCAGTTTAGCACGAGGGTACGAGCAGTACTTC. The encoded protein is CASSLARGYEQYF.

This chain uses TRBV29-1 with TRBJ1-2, with a weak D call TRBD1 (5 bases). V was cut by 7 bases and J by 2 bases, with 8 bases left in between. This CDR3 spans 11 amino acids. The germline V gene encodes CDR1 SQVTM and CDR2 ANQGSEA. The CDR3 loop is CSDGANYGYTF. In nucleotides, the CDR3 is TGCAGCGATGGGGCGAACTATGGCTACACCTTC.

The gene calls are TRBV10-2 and TRBJ2-1; perhaps TRBD2 as D (6 bases). Germline V lookup: CDR1 WSHSY, CDR2 SAAADI. Trimming removed 6 bases from V and 5 bases from J, with 14 bases in between. The CDR3 length is 14 residues. The CDR3 spells CASRPGLLNNEQFF. The DNA for the CDR3 is TGCGCCAGCAGGCCGGGACTCCTAAACAATGAGCAGTTCTTC.

This clone showed up just once. The chain carries TRBV6-1 and TRBJ1-1; 8 nucleotides agree with TRBD1. This CDR3 spans 13 amino acids. The V gene's germline CDR1 is MNHNS and CDR2 SASEGT. V dropped 5 bases and J dropped 4; count of bases not matched to a gene: 3. As DNA, the CDR3 is TGTGCCAGCAGTATCACAGGGGGCACTGAAGCTTTCTTT. Amino acid sequence: CASSITGGTEAFF.